The 9 T cell receptor beta chains below come from one sample, sequenced in a study of blood T cell repertoires in COVID-19. Produced via immunoSEQ multiplex PCR; TCRdb's table is partial and in-frame only. The sample contains a few hundred thousand clones, 70% to 90% of which appear only once. Material: PBMCs or T cells enriched from blood (not recorded which). These receptors originate from a middle-aged man who had recovered from COVID-19.

As DNA, the CDR3 is TGTGCCAGCAGCTTCACCCTAGCGGGAGGGACTTACGAGCAGTACTTC. It yields the protein CASSFTLAGGTYEQYF. This sequence joins TRBV5-5 and TRBJ2-7; 12 bases map to TRBD2. Looked up from germline, CDR1 is SGHKS and CDR2 is YYEKEE (reference sequence). V shed 2 bases, J shed 4 bases, and the junction held 7 bases outside the gene matches. CDR3 length: 16 amino acids.

The CDR3 protein is CASAFGTGGNQPQHF. In DNA, the CDR3 is TGTGCCAGCGCATTTGGGACAGGTGGCAATCAGCCCCAGCATTTT. V usage is TRBV19 and J usage is TRBJ1-5; 8 bases are shared with TRBD1. Per the germline V gene, CDR1 is LNHDA and CDR2 is SQIVND (reference sequence). The CDR3 spans 15 residues. Trimming at V came to 9 bases and at J to 2 bases, leaving 9 bases not matched to a gene.

The gene calls are TRBV2 and TRBJ1-2, with 7 bases matching TRBD1. From germline, CDR1 is SNHLY and CDR2 FYNNEI. The CDR3 loop spans 14 amino acids. J was trimmed by 2 bases and V by 7 bases; bases with no gene match: 7. Here the CDR3 DNA reads TGTGCCAGCATAGGAGGGGGCGGAAACTATGGCTACACCTTC. Translation gives CASIGGGGNYGYTF.

A remark on this clone: The same CDR3 is also encoded by other DNA sequences in this sample. This chain links TRBV5-1 with TRBJ2-7; 13 nucleotides align to TRBD2. CDR3 size: 15 residues. Trimming took 4 bases from V and 2 from J; bases not matched to a gene: 3. Per germline, CDR1 SGHRS and CDR2 YFSETQ. The CDR3 DNA follows: TGCGCCAGCAGCCCCGGACTAGCGGGAGCCTACGAGCAGTACTTC. Translating gives CASSPGLAGAYEQYF.

This rearrangement joins TRBV29-1 to TRBJ2-3; 9 positions agree with TRBD1. The CDR3 extends over 15 amino acids. Germline lookup yields CDR1 SQVTM and CDR2 ANQGSEA. The trim removed 0 bases at V and 2 bases at J, leaving 3 bases unmatched. CDR3 region: CSVEDWTGDTDTQYF. For the CDR3, the DNA is TGCAGCGTTGAAGATTGGACAGGGGACACAGATACGCAGTATTTT.

The chain combines TRBV6-5 with TRBJ2-7; 9 bases are a match to TRBD1. The V gene end was trimmed by 6 bases and the J gene end by 2 bases; junction bases not matched to a gene: 2. This CDR3 region has 13 residues. Germline CDR1 reads MNHEY; CDR2 reads SVGAGI. The CDR3 loop is CASRGTGTYEQYF. CDR3 nucleotide sequence: TGTGCCAGCAGGGGGACAGGGACCTACGAGCAGTACTTC.

The J gene is TRBJ2-2, the V gene TRBV27; D unresolved. The V end lost 8 bases, the J end lost 3 bases, and 10 bases lay between the germline ends. This CDR3 spans 13 amino acids. In germline, CDR1 is MNHEY, CDR2 SMNVEV (reference sequence). CDR3 nucleotide sequence: TGTGCCAGCTTAAAACAGCACACCGGGGAGCTGTTTTTT. Translation gives CASLKQHTGELFF.

This rearrangement joins TRBV3-1 (or the pseudogene TRBV3-2) to TRBJ2-5; D remains unclear. The CDR3 extends over 12 amino acids. V lost 4 bases and J lost 4, with 7 bases in between. Germline values: CDR1 LGHDT, CDR2 YNNKEL (reference sequence). CDR3 coding DNA: TGTGCCAGCAGCCCCCCTTTAGAGACCCAGTACTTC. This sequence encodes CASSPPLETQYF.

The genes are TRBV28 and TRBJ2-1; 9 nucleotides match TRBD2. The V gene's germline CDR1 is MDHEN and CDR2 SYDVKM. Trimming at V came to 5 bases and at J to 1 base, leaving 6 bases not matched to a gene. The CDR3 loop spans 16 amino acids. CDR3 DNA: TGTGCCAGCAGTCTCGGACTAGCGATTTCCTACAATGAGCAGTTCTTC. Encoded protein: CASSLGLAISYNEQFF.